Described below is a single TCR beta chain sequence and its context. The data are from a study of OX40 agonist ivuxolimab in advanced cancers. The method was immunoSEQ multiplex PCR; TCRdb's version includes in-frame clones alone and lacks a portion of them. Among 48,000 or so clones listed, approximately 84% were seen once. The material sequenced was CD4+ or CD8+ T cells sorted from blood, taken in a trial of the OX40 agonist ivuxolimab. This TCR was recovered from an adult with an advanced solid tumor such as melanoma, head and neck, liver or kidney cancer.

CDR3 amino acids: CASSFLFPRGESRQNTEAFF. The CDR3 DNA is TGTGCCAGCAGTTTCCTTTTCCCTCGGGGGGAGAGCCGACAGAACACTGAAGCTTTCTTT. This rearrangement joins TRBV28 to TRBJ1-1, with D possibly TRBD1 on 5 matching bases. Trimming took off 3 bases at V and 1 base at J, with 27 bases between the two ends. Germline CDR1 reads MDHEN; CDR2 reads SYDVKM. The CDR3 is 20 residues long.